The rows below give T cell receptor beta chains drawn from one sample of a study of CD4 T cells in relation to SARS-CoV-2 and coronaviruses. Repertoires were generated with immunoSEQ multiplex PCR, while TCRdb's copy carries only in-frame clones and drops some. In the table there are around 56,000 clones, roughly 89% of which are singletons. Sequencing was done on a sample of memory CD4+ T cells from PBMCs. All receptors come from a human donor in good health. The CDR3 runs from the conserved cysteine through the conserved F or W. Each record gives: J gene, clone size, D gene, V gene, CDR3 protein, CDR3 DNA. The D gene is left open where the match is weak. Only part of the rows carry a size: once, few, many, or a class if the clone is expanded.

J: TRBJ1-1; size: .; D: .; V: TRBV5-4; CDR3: CASSLARGLEAFF; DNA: TGTGCCAGCAGCTTGGCCCGGGGCCTTGAAGCTTTCTTT
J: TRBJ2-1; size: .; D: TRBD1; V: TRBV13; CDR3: CASSFRDRGVYNEQFF; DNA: TGTGCCAGCAGTTTCCGGGACAGGGGGGTCTACAATGAGCAGTTCTTC
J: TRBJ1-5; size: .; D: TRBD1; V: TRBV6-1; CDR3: CASSENRGLRYQPQHF; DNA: TGTGCCAGCAGTGAAAACAGGGGGCTCCGGTATCAGCCCCAGCATTTT
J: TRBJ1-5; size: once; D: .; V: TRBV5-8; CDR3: CASARSQPQHF; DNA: TGTGCCAGCGCCAGAAGTCAGCCCCAGCATTTT
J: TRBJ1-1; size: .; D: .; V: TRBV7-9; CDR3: CASSSTINTEAFF; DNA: TGTGCCAGCAGCTCGACCATCAACACTGAAGCTTTCTTT
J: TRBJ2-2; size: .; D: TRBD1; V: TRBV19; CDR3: CASSLTGVLTGELFF; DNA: TGTGCCAGTAGTTTGACAGGGGTATTGACCGGGGAGCTGTTTTTT
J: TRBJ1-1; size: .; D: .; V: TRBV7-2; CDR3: CASSLGPMNTEAFF; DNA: TGTGCCAGCAGCCTCGGACCGATGAACACTGAAGCTTTCTTT
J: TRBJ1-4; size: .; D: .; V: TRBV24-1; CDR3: CATRGETNEKLFF; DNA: TGTGCCACCAGGGGTGAGACTAATGAAAAACTGTTTTTT
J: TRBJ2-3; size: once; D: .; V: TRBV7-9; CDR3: CASRRTGPTDTQYF; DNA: TGTGCCAGCAGAAGGACGGGACCCACAGATACGCAGTATTTT
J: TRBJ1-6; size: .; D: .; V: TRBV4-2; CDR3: CASSQDPRPGTDSPLHF; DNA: TGTGCCAGCAGCCAAGATCCCCGGCCAGGGACGGATTCACCCCTCCACTTT
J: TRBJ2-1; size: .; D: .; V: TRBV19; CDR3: CASSTHRDLNEQFF; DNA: TGTGCCAGTAGTACGCACCGGGACCTCAATGAGCAGTTCTTC